Below are 29 T cell receptor beta chains sequenced from a single sample in a study of blood T cell repertoires in COVID-19. Assay used: immunoSEQ multiplex PCR; TCRdb lists only in-frame clones, some missing. The sample holds some 190,000 clones; approximately 80% are singletons and the top ten take roughly an eighth. The sequencing input was PBMCs or T cells enriched from blood (not recorded which). The receptors were gathered from a man between 60 and 75 years old who had been exposed to COVID-19.

The genes are TRBV18 and TRBJ2-3; D may be TRBD1 (6 bases). Germline V CDR1 and CDR2: KGHSH, LQKENI. The length of the CDR3 is 15 residues. V was trimmed by 3 bases and J by 2 bases, leaving 12 bases between them. As DNA, the CDR3 is TGTGCCAGCTCACCGTTCAGGGGAACCACAGATACGCAGTATTTT. It yields the protein CASSPFRGTTDTQYF.

The chain couples TRBV18 to TRBJ1-6, with D possibly being TRBD1 (5 bases). Germline CDR1 KGHSH, CDR2 LQKENI. The V and J ends lost 2 bases and 7 bases respectively, with 12 bases between them. There are 15 residues in the CDR3. CDR3 nucleotide sequence: TGTGCCAGCTCACCATTAGGGGATTTAAATTCACCCCTCCACTTT. Encoded protein: CASSPLGDLNSPLHF.

The chain recombines TRBV28 with TRBJ2-7, with 9 bases fitting TRBD2. This CDR3 comprises 17 residues. The V and J ends lost 5 bases and 0 bases, in that order; junction bases with no gene match: 11. Per germline, CDR1 MDHEN and CDR2 SYDVKM. CDR3 sequence reads: CASSPGTSWGTSYEQYF. In nucleotides, the CDR3 is TGTGCCAGCAGTCCGGGGACTAGCTGGGGAACCTCCTACGAGCAGTACTTC.

The chain has TRBV4-2 and TRBJ1-6, with D hard to call. V was cut by 1 base and J by 14 bases, with 18 bases left in between. Germline V gives CDR1 LGHNA, CDR2 YNFKEQ. The CDR3 extends over 15 amino acids. The DNA of the CDR3 is TGTGCCAGCAGCCAAGTCGGTGGAACGGGGATCACCCTCCACTTT. Translation gives CASSQVGGTGITLHF.

This clone was seen repeatedly, ten times or more. The V and J genes are TRBV6-5 and TRBJ1-2; 7 positions agree with TRBD1. The CDR3 totals 15 residues. J lost 1 base, V lost 5 bases, and 7 bases had no gene match. Per the germline V gene, CDR1 is MNHEY and CDR2 is SVGAGI. CDR3 protein: CASSTTGWDNYGYTF. CDR3 coding DNA: TGTGCCAGCAGTACGACAGGGTGGGATAACTATGGCTACACCTTC.

The rearrangement joins TRBV27 to TRBJ1-6; no firm D call. This CDR3 contains 14 residues. The V end lost 2 bases, the J end lost 4 bases, and 6 bases lay between the germline ends. CDR1 and CDR2 from the germline V gene are MNHEY and SMNVEV (reference sequence). In DNA, the CDR3 is TGTGCCAGCAGTTTAGGCTTATATAATTCACCCCTCCACTTT. This codes for CASSLGLYNSPLHF.

The chain carries TRBV19 and TRBJ2-7; 8 positions agree with TRBD2. In germline, CDR1 is LNHDA, CDR2 SQIVND (reference sequence). The CDR3 covers 14 residues. V shed 6 bases, J shed 6 bases, and the junction held 10 bases outside the gene matches. The CDR3 spells CASSLLAGGSEQYF. As DNA, the CDR3 is TGTGCCAGTAGCCTTCTCGCGGGAGGCAGCGAGCAGTACTTC. The whole variable domain, remainder taken from reference TRBV19 and TRBJ2-7, is DGGITQSPKYLFRKEGQNVTLSCEQNLNHDAMYWYRQDPGQGLRLIYYSQIVNDFQKGDIAEGYSVSREKKESFPLTVTSAQKNPTAFYLCASSLLAGGSEQYFGPGTRLTVT.

The V gene is TRBV29-1, the J gene TRBJ2-1; 7 nucleotides agree with TRBD2. The germline V gene has CDR1 SQVTM and CDR2 ANQGSEA. Losses at the gene ends were 7 bases for V and 15 bases for J; bases not matched to a gene: 21. The CDR3 contains 14 residues. The DNA for the CDR3 is TGCAGCGCCCTGAATTCTGGCGGGAGAGTTAGTCCGTTCTTC. This translates into CSALNSGGRVSPFF.

The rearrangement joins TRBV5-4 to TRBJ2-7, with TRBD2 matching over 9 bases. Trimming took 2 bases from V and 2 from J; bases not matched to a gene: 8. CDR1 and CDR2 (germline): SGHNT, YYREEE (reference sequence). The CDR3 extends over 16 amino acids. CDR3 residues: CASSFARTSVAYEQYF. The CDR3 DNA follows: TGTGCCAGCAGCTTCGCCCGGACTAGCGTAGCCTACGAGCAGTACTTC.

This clone has just a few counts. This rearrangement joins TRBV7-9 to TRBJ2-5, with 7 bases lining up with TRBD2. The CDR3 extends over 15 amino acids. V lost 4 bases, J lost 5 bases, and 10 bases stayed unmatched. Looked up from germline, CDR1 is SEHNR and CDR2 is FQNEAQ (reference sequence). CDR3 in DNA: TGTGCCAGCAGCTCCCTGACTAGCCTGAAGGAGACCCAGTACTTC. This sequence encodes CASSSLTSLKETQYF.

The chain links TRBV5-4 to TRBJ2-1; 12 bases agree with TRBD2. Germline V CDR1 and CDR2: SGHNT, YYREEE (reference sequence). The CDR3 has 16 residues. After removal of 4 bases from V and 3 bases from J, the junction contained 5 bases not matched to a gene. The CDR3 loop is CASSHRTSGIYNEQFF. As DNA, the CDR3 is TGTGCCAGCAGCCATAGGACTAGCGGGATCTACAATGAGCAGTTCTTC.

The gene calls are TRBV6-5 and TRBJ2-7, with 7 bases identical to TRBD1. J lost 2 bases, V lost 0 bases, and 4 bases had no gene match. Germline V CDR1 and CDR2: MNHEY, SVGAGI. The CDR3 loop spans 15 amino acids. The CDR3 protein is CASSYSGQETYEQYF. DNA of the CDR3: TGTGCCAGCAGTTACTCCGGACAGGAGACCTACGAGCAGTACTTC.

This chain uses TRBV23-1 with TRBJ1-5; D is unresolved. TRBV23-1 carries the ORF label, with uncertain function. The CDR3 spans 16 residues. V lost 0 bases to trimming and J lost 7 bases, with 16 bases between them. CDR3 amino acids: CASSQSVVRPWQPQHF. CDR3 nucleotides: TGCGCCAGCAGTCAATCAGTTGTCAGGCCGTGGCAGCCCCAGCATTTT.

V gene TRBV19 combines with J gene TRBJ1-1; D remains ambiguous. The germline gives CDR1 LNHDA, CDR2 SQIVND (reference sequence). CDR3 length: 18 residues. Trimming cost V 3 bases and J 10 bases, with 30 bases left between them. CDR3 DNA: TGTGCCAGTAGTATCAGTTTGGGGAGAACGGGAAGTGGAGTAGGAGCTTTCTTT. Its protein product is CASSISLGRTGSGVGAFF.

The chain joins TRBV3-1 (or the pseudogene TRBV3-2) to TRBJ2-1, with a possible D match to TRBD1 (5 bases). The V gene's germline CDR1 is LGHDT and CDR2 YNNKEL (reference sequence). The CDR3 contains 13 residues. The germline V and J ends were trimmed by 4 bases and 7 bases, with 11 bases remaining between them. CDR3 in DNA: TGTGCCAGCAGCCCCGTCAGGGCGAATGAGCAGTTCTTC. Protein product: CASSPVRANEQFF.

This chain joins TRBV7-3 and TRBJ1-5, with TRBD1 as a possible D gene (5 bases). With 1 base removed from V and 1 base from J, the gap between germline ends came to 14 bases. From germline, CDR1 is SGHTA and CDR2 FQGTGA. This CDR3 spans 17 amino acids. As DNA, the CDR3 is TGTGCCAGCAGCTTAATGGGGTCAAACAGGAGCAATCAGCCCCAGCATTTT. Translated: CASSLMGSNRSNQPQHF.

The V and J genes are TRBV6-2 or TRBV6-3 and TRBJ2-7, with D tentatively TRBD2 (7 bases). Germline V gives CDR1 MNHEY, CDR2 SVGEGT. CDR3 size: 15 residues. The germline V and J ends were trimmed by 5 bases and 7 bases, with 21 bases remaining between them. The CDR3 spells CASSPRGAGDREQYF. The DNA of the CDR3 is TGTGCCAGCAGTCCCCGGGGGGCGGGGGACCGGGAGCAGTACTTC.

The J gene is TRBJ1-2, the V gene TRBV5-6, with D possibly TRBD1 on 5 matching bases. CDR1 and CDR2 (germline): SGHDT, YYEEEE. Between the trimmed V and J ends, which lost 0 bases and 6 bases, there was a span of 9 bases. This CDR3 region has 13 residues. The CDR3 DNA is TGTGCCAGCAGCTTGGTACAGGTTCATGGCTACACCTTC. It translates to CASSLVQVHGYTF.

CDR3 nucleotides: TGTGCCAGCAGCCCATTGGGACAGGGGGTGATAACCGGGGAGCTGTTTTTT. This codes for CASSPLGQGVITGELFF. This rearrangement joins TRBV5-4 to TRBJ2-2; TRBD1 agrees at 11 bases. The CDR3 contains 17 residues. CDR1 SGHNT and CDR2 YYREEE come from the germline V gene (reference sequence). The ends lost 4 bases at V and 5 bases at J; junction bases unmatched: 10.

The chain is built from TRBV7-2 and TRBJ2-7; possible D gene TRBD2, 5 bases. The germline CDR1 and CDR2 sequences are SGHTA and FQGNSA. CDR3 size: 12 residues. The ends were cut back, 4 bases at V and 2 bases at J, with 6 bases in the middle. The CDR3 loop is CASSWTAYEQYF. In nucleotides, the CDR3 is TGTGCCAGCAGCTGGACTGCCTACGAGCAGTACTTC.

The chain combines TRBV19 with TRBJ1-6; 8 bases line up with TRBD1. The CDR3 sequence is 15 residues long. Germline CDR1 LNHDA, CDR2 SQIVND (reference sequence). Trimming cost V 5 bases and J 10 bases; bases outside gene matches: 10. CDR3 in amino acids: CASSSRTGSQSPLHF. CDR3 coding DNA: TGTGCCAGTAGTTCCCGGACAGGGTCGCAGTCACCCCTCCACTTT.

About this clone itself: The junction shows a germline mismatch at one end, possibly a read error. V and J are TRBV19 and TRBJ2-1, with TRBD2 matching over 12 bases. Germline-derived CDR1 and CDR2 are LNHDA and SQIVND (reference sequence). This CDR3 region has 15 residues. The CDR3 here is CAGRLAGVSYNEQFF. In DNA, the CDR3 is TGTGCCGGTAGACTAGCGGGGGTATCCTACAATGAGCAGTTCTTC.

The CDR3 coding sequence is TGTGCCAGCAGCCCCCAGGGGCTTTCCTTAGCCAAAAACATTCAGTACTTC. Translating it yields CASSPQGLSLAKNIQYF. The genes are TRBV3-1 (or the pseudogene TRBV3-2) and TRBJ2-4, with D possibly matching TRBD1 (6 bases). V was pared by 4 bases and J by 0 bases, with 16 bases between. This CDR3 contains 17 residues. The germline CDR1 and CDR2 sequences are LGHDT and YNNKEL (reference sequence).

The V gene is TRBV5-6, the J gene TRBJ1-1, with D possibly TRBD1 on 6 matching bases. Germline-derived CDR1 and CDR2 are SGHDT and YYEEEE. The CDR3 is 13 residues long. V was shortened by 2 bases and J by 6 bases, with 11 bases between the two germline ends. Written as DNA, the CDR3 is TGTGCCAGCAGCTTAGGACAGACCTCTGAAGCTTTCTTT. This sequence encodes CASSLGQTSEAFF.

This chain links TRBV29-1 with TRBJ2-3; D is possibly TRBD2 (6 bases). CDR1 is SQVTM and CDR2 is ANQGSEA in the germline V gene. The V end was cut by 6 bases, the J end by 5 bases, with 15 bases between. The CDR3 contains 13 residues. The CDR3 protein is CSVQEGWVDTQYF. DNA of the CDR3: TGCAGCGTCCAGGAGGGGTGGGTAGATACGCAGTATTTT.

In its sample, this clone was seen a few times. The chain couples TRBV14 to TRBJ2-2; D is perhaps TRBD1 (6 bases). Germline CDR1 is SGHDN and CDR2 is FVKESK. The CDR3 covers 15 residues. V was cut by 4 bases and J by 8 bases, with 17 bases left in between. CDR3 nucleotides: TGTGCCAGCAGCCTAGTCCGACAGGTGACGGGGGAGCTGTTTTTT. Translation: CASSLVRQVTGELFF.

Only a few counts were recorded for this clone. The genes are TRBV28 and TRBJ1-2; TRBD1 aligns across 7 bases. The CDR3 totals 14 residues. Losses at the gene ends were 5 bases for V and 8 bases for J; bases not matched to a gene: 11. The germline V gene has CDR1 MDHEN and CDR2 SYDVKM. CDR3 amino acids: CASSPALGGVGYTF. CDR3 DNA: TGTGCCAGCAGTCCCGCTTTAGGGGGCGTCGGCTACACCTTC.

Only a few counts were recorded for this clone. V and J are TRBV2 and TRBJ1-2; D is uncertain. Germline-derived CDR1 and CDR2 are SNHLY and FYNNEI. CDR3 size: 13 residues. Trimming took 4 bases from V and 4 from J, leaving 10 bases between them. CDR3 sequence (DNA): TGTGCCAGCAGTGTGGGCAGGCTCTATGGCTACACCTTC. As protein: CASSVGRLYGYTF.

The sample holds one count of this clone. The CDR3 region is CASGGSPREAEQFF. CDR3 bases: TGCGCCAGCGGGGGATCTCCGCGGGAGGCTGAGCAGTTCTTC. The chain employs TRBV5-1 and TRBJ2-1, with 8 bases that match TRBD2. Trimming took 7 bases from V and 9 from J; bases not matched to a gene: 12. This CDR3 has 14 residues. Germline loops: CDR1 SGHRS, CDR2 YFSETQ.